The TCR beta chain described here comes from a study of CD8+CD57+ T cells in acquired aplastic anemia (dated by TCRdb to 2016 to 2019). Context from the whole study: A mean of around 3.3 ug of DNA, ranging from roughly 0.19 to 30 ug, was extracted from sorted CD4+ and CD8+ cells. Healthy donor samples averaged approximately 10 million reads for CD4+ and 11 million to 14 million for CD8+ cells. Study-level results and caveats: Twenty-nine CD8+ CDR3 sequences were shared between patients and controls but appeared highly expressed in patients and within their immunodominant clones. No significant difference in CD8+ Simpson's diversity was found between patients and healthy controls (P=0.060).

This clonotype appeared many times. Its binding antigen is unknown. No base quality values were provided; no much bigger clone lies one nucleotide off. Genomic DNA was used as template for profiling of TCR beta VDJ combinations and CDR3 sequences. An Illumina HiSeq 2000 was the platform used for TCR repertoire sequencing. On the study's bioinformatics: TRBV/TRBJ rearrangement plots, CDR3 size and DJ length profiles, and Simpson's diversity index were used to evaluate the repertoires. Whichever DNA sequence was most abundant in the deep sequencing data was defined as the immunodominant clone. CDR3 amino acid sequences were screened for sharing across subjects and were compared with published repertoires and the VDJdb database. The public sequencing data were trimmed at Q25 with fastp and processed into clonotypes with MiXCR by TCRdb, which kept only in-frame beta chains. Identical CDR3 proteins give one entry, which carries the most common genes and DNA. The V and J calls were not made by the authors but by TCRdb's processing. This sample comprises about 220,000 distinct CDR3 sequences, around 32% of them detected only once. 0.95% to 1.3% of the sample is in the top ten clones.

From its cysteine to its phenylalanine, the CDR3 spans 15 amino acids. Just the 45-base CDR3 DNA is kept, in frame starting at base 1. CDR1 and CDR2, looked up from the germline V gene, are SGHAT and FQNNGV. Here V drops 2 bases and J drops 0 bases, and the junction holds 1 base not matched to any gene. In this study, sorted CD4+ and CD8+ T cells from the blood of healthy subjects and of severe aplastic anemia patients had their TCR repertoires deep-sequenced. Ficoll-Paque density gradient centrifugation was used to isolate peripheral blood mononuclear cells. Before DNA extraction, CD4+ and CD8+ T cells were sorted by FACS or by magnetic beads.

The source material was sorted CD4+, CD8+, or CD8+CD57+ T cells (not recorded which) from PBMCs. The clonotype originates from a human donor in good health, serving as a control. The rearranged segments are TRBV11-2 and TRBJ2-7; 10 junctional bases match TRBD2. The CDR3 region: CASSLSSGSSYEQYF. The sequenced DNA: TGTGCCAGCAGCTTATCTAGCGGGAGCTCCTACGAGCAGTACTTC.